These T cell receptor beta chains were read from a single sample in a study of T cells after yellow fever vaccination. TCRdb used MiXCR to reprocess the 5' RACE reads, holding one entry per CDR3 protein. The sample holds 300,000 to 400,000 distinct CDR3 sequences, around 11% seen once. This sample comprised CD4+ T cells sorted from PBMCs, obtained 45 days after the yellow fever booster vaccination. Receptors were obtained from a man aged 18 to 29 who received the YFV17D yellow fever vaccine. Each CDR3 is given with its conserved first and last residue. D genes are given only for firm matches. Size is omitted from some rows. Given values are once, few, many or a class for expanded clones.

J gene	V gene	clone size	D gene	CDR3 protein	CDR3 DNA
TRBJ1-2	TRBV20-1	few	TRBD1	CSASKGQGFGYTF	TGCAGTGCTAGTAAGGGACAGGGTTTCGGCTACACCTTC
TRBJ1-1	TRBV6-4	many	NA	CASSDSTRRGRVEAFF	TGTGCCAGCAGTGACTCGACGAGAAGGGGAAGGGTAGAAGCTTTCTTT
TRBJ2-5	TRBV7-9	few	NA	CALGASLQETQYF	TGTGCCCTCGGGGCTAGTCTCCAAGAGACCCAGTACTTC
TRBJ1-1	TRBV7-2	few	NA	CASSPVSVRTEAFF	TGTGCCAGCAGCCCAGTGTCAGTCAGGACTGAAGCTTTCTTT
TRBJ1-1	TRBV5-1	NA	NA	CASSLRGEETEAFF	TGCGCCAGCAGCTTGCGGGGGGAGGAAACTGAAGCTTTCTTT
TRBJ1-1	TRBV7-9	few	NA	CASSSAHTEAFF	TGTGCCAGCAGTTCAGCCCACACTGAAGCTTTCTTT
TRBJ1-2	TRBV15	few	NA	CATRGIYGYTF	TGTGCCACCCGGGGTATCTATGGCTACACCTTC
TRBJ2-2	TRBV19	NA	NA	CASRLRASTEGGTGELFF	TGTGCCAGTAGGCTTCGGGCAAGTACAGAGGGGGGCACCGGGGAGCTGTTTTTT
TRBJ1-1	TRBV11-2	few	NA	CASSSTGLNTEAFF	TGTGCCAGCAGCTCCACAGGGCTGAACACTGAAGCTTTCTTT
TRBJ1-1	TRBV4-3	NA	NA	CASSQTVTNTEAFF	TGCGCCAGCAGCCAGACAGTTACTAACACTGAAGCTTTCTTT
TRBJ1-1	TRBV4-3	few	TRBD1	CASSRTKTRQGARAYF	TGCGCCAGCAGCCGCACTAAGACAAGACAGGGGGCTCGGGCATACTTT
TRBJ2-5	TRBV27	few	NA	CASSFSSRGTQYF	TGTGCCAGCAGTTTCTCTTCTAGGGGGACCCAGTACTTC
TRBJ2-1	TRBV7-6	many	TRBD2	CASSKRASGGEYNEQFF	TGTGCCAGCAGCAAGCGGGCTAGCGGGGGCGAATACAATGAGCAGTTCTTC
TRBJ1-5	TRBV7-2	NA	NA	CASNRGRDQPQHF	TGTGCCAGTAATAGGGGCAGGGATCAGCCCCAGCATTTT
TRBJ1-4	TRBV11-2	few	NA	CASSLSVRRANEKLFF	TGTGCCAGCAGCTTATCGGTCCGCCGGGCTAATGAAAAACTGTTTTTT
TRBJ2-4	TRBV23-1	many	NA	CASSPFGARAKNIQYF	TGCGCCAGCAGTCCCTTTGGGGCGCGAGCCAAAAACATTCAGTACTTC
TRBJ2-1	TRBV20-1	few	TRBD2	CSARSGGPRDEQFF	TGCAGTGCTAGGAGCGGGGGGCCCCGCGATGAGCAGTTCTTC
TRBJ1-5	TRBV6-2/TRBV6-3	NA	NA	CASSQWVNQPQHF	TGTGCCAGCAGTCAGTGGGTCAATCAGCCCCAGCATTTT
TRBJ2-1	TRBV7-2	many	TRBD2	CASSLARASGGAGNEQFF	TGTGCCAGCAGCTTAGCGCGAGCTAGCGGGGGGGCGGGCAATGAGCAGTTCTTC
TRBJ2-7	TRBV18	NA	TRBD2	CASSPYQRGSSYEQYF	TGTGCCAGCTCACCGTACCAGCGGGGAAGCTCCTACGAGCAGTACTTC
TRBJ1-3	TRBV10-3	few	NA	CAISGGRDRTGNTIYF	TGTGCCATCAGTGGAGGCAGGGATCGCACTGGAAACACCATATATTTT
TRBJ2-4	TRBV6-5	NA	NA	CASSSNDPNGNIQYF	TGTGCCAGCAGTTCGAACGACCCGAACGGGAACATTCAGTACTTC
TRBJ2-5	TRBV14	NA	NA	CASSYRGGETQYF	TGTGCCAGCTCATATCGAGGAGGAGAGACCCAGTACTTC
TRBJ1-6	TRBV6-6	few	NA	CASATHQGVSTGNSPLHF	TGTGCCAGCGCAACCCACCAAGGCGTCTCCACGGGAAATTCACCCCTCCACTTT
TRBJ2-7	TRBV6-1	few	TRBD2	CASSDRTSPPFHEQYF	TGTGCCAGCAGTGACAGGACTAGTCCCCCTTTCCACGAGCAGTACTTC
TRBJ2-2	TRBV11-2	NA	NA	CATWGGGTGSGELFF	TGTGCCACTTGGGGTGGGGGGACCGGCAGCGGGGAGCTGTTTTTT
TRBJ2-2	TRBV19	few	NA	CASSILPNIGGELFF	TGTGCCAGTAGTATTTTACCCAACATTGGCGGGGAGCTGTTTTTT
TRBJ1-1	TRBV7-2	NA	NA	CASSLGGSRSTEAFF	TGTGCCAGCAGCTTAGGGGGCTCCCGGAGCACTGAAGCTTTCTTT
TRBJ1-4	TRBV27	NA	TRBD1	CASSSPGQVPEKLFF	TGTGCCAGCAGTTCACCGGGACAGGTGCCTGAAAAACTGTTTTTT
TRBJ1-2	TRBV9	many	TRBD1	CASSVEGQGLLGYTF	TGTGCCAGCAGCGTAGAAGGACAGGGCCTCCTTGGCTACACCTTC
TRBJ1-2	TRBV28	NA	TRBD1	CASSQHRDRERHGYTF	TGTGCCAGCAGTCAACACCGGGACAGGGAACGTCACGGCTACACCTTC